These 9 T cell receptor beta chains originate from one sample sequenced in a study of blood T cell repertoires in COVID-19. Profiled with immunoSEQ multiplex PCR; TCRdb holds only in-frame clones, not every one. Among around 58,000 clones listed, roughly 85% were seen once. The sequenced sample was peripheral blood. Receptors originate from a human donor in a cohort sampled during active COVID-19.

J is TRBJ2-1 and V is TRBV7-9; 8 bases are shared with TRBD1. This CDR3 is 16 amino acids long. After removal of 1 base from V and 1 base from J, the junction contained 3 bases not matched to a gene. Germline V gene sequence: CDR1 SEHNR, CDR2 FQNEAQ (reference sequence). In DNA form, the CDR3 reads TGTGCCAGCAGCTTAGGGGACAGGAGGTCCTACAATGAGCAGTTCTTC. Protein: CASSLGDRRSYNEQFF.

The V call is TRBV7-2, the J call TRBJ1-2, with 11 bases fitting TRBD1. CDR1 and CDR2 (germline): SGHTA, FQGNSA. J gave up 7 bases and V 6 bases, and 10 bases lay outside the gene matches. CDR3 length: 15 amino acids. CDR3 amino acids: CASSWTGGEYAGYTF. CDR3 sequence (DNA): TGTGCCAGCAGTTGGACAGGGGGCGAATACGCTGGCTACACCTTC. The variable domain in full, completed from reference TRBV7-2 and TRBJ1-2, reads GAGVSQSPSNKVTEKGKDVELRCDPISGHTALYWYRQSLGQGLEFLIYFQGNSAPDKSGLPSDRFSAERTGGSVSTLTIQRTQQEDSAVYLCASSWTGGEYAGYTFGSGTRLTVV.

This rearrangement joins TRBV6-1 to TRBJ2-5, with D possibly TRBD2 on 5 matching bases. With 3 bases removed from V and 1 base from J, the gap between germline ends came to 12 bases. The CDR3 consists of 15 residues. Germline V gene lookup returns CDR1 MNHNS and CDR2 SASEGT. The CDR3 loop reads CASSDNNGLQETQYF. The CDR3 DNA reads as TGTGCCAGCAGTGATAATAATGGACTCCAAGAGACCCAGTACTTC.

V and J are TRBV19 and TRBJ1-1; no firm D call. The ends were cut back, 5 bases at V and 1 base at J, with 5 bases in the middle. CDR3 length equals 12 residues. Per germline, CDR1 LNHDA and CDR2 SQIVND (reference sequence). This chain's CDR3 is CASSSWNTEAFF. In nucleotides, the CDR3 is TGTGCCAGTAGTTCGTGGAACACTGAAGCTTTCTTT.

This chain uses TRBV19 with TRBJ1-1; 8 nucleotides align to TRBD1. Per germline, CDR1 LNHDA and CDR2 SQIVND (reference sequence). CDR3 size: 15 residues. The CDR3 loop reads CPLHNRGITVTEAFF. CDR3 in DNA: TGTCCACTTCACAACAGGGGGATCACGGTCACTGAAGCTTTCTTT.

V is TRBV6-5 and J is TRBJ2-7; D is unresolved. CDR1 MNHEY and CDR2 SVGAGI come from the germline V gene. Trimming cost V 5 bases and J 3 bases, with 8 bases left between them. The length of the CDR3 is 12 residues. CDR3 DNA sequence: TGTGCCAGCAGTAATCCTAACTACGAGCAGTACTTC. It codes for CASSNPNYEQYF.

In regard to this clone: Different DNA sequences within this sample yield the same CDR3. This chain uses TRBV7-2 with TRBJ1-6; 10 positions match TRBD1. Germline CDR1 is SGHTA and CDR2 is FQGNSA. This CDR3 has 15 amino acids. The V gene end was trimmed by 5 bases and the J gene end by 9 bases; junction bases not matched to a gene: 7. In nucleotides, the CDR3 is TGTGCCAGCAGCCCCCGGACAGGGGGAGGTTCACCCCTCCACTTT. Protein: CASSPRTGGGSPLHF.

This clone appeared a single time. J is TRBJ1-2 and V is TRBV4-3; no reliable D call. The CDR3 sequence is 15 residues long. Germline V gene sequence: CDR1 LGHNA, CDR2 YSLEER. V lost 0 bases, J lost 1 base, and 9 bases lay in between. As DNA, the CDR3 is TGCGCCAGCAGCCAAGATCAGAACAATAACTATGGCTACACCTTC. Translated: CASSQDQNNNYGYTF.

The V and J genes are TRBV5-4 and TRBJ2-5, with 11 bases that match TRBD2. V lost 1 base, J lost 7 bases, and 9 bases stayed unmatched. Germline lookup yields CDR1 SGHNT and CDR2 YYREEE (reference sequence). The CDR3 contains 16 residues. In nucleotides, the CDR3 is TGTGCCAGCAGCTTGAGACTAGCGGGGAAAAGGCGGACCCAGTACTTC. Its translation: CASSLRLAGKRRTQYF.